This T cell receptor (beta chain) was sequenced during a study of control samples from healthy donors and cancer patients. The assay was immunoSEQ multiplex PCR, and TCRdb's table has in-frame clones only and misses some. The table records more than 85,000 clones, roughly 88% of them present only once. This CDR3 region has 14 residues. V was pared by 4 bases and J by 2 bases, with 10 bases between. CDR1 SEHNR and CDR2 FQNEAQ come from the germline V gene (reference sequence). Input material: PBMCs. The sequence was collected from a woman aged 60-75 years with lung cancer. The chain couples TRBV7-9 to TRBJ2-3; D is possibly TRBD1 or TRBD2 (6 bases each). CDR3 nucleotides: TGTGCCAGCAGCTCCGGGGGCGACACAGATACGCAGTATTTT. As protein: CASSSGGDTDTQYF.